This TCR beta chain stems from a study of T cells after yellow fever vaccination. MiXCR was run by TCRdb on the 5' RACE reads, yielding one entry per CDR3 protein. Of a few hundred thousand distinct CDR3 sequences in the sample, about 3.5% are singletons; the top ten hold less than 25%. The germline V gene encodes CDR1 DFQATT and CDR2 SNEGSKA (reference sequence). CDR3 length: 13 amino acids. Trimming took 2 bases from V and 5 from J, leaving 9 bases between them. This receptor was taken from a man between 18 and 35 years old who received the YFV17D yellow fever vaccine. The chain joins TRBV20-1 to TRBJ1-4; no definite D call. The sequencing here drew on PBMCs, taken on the day of the yellow fever booster vaccination. The CDR3 nucleotides are TGCAGTGCTAGACAAACCCAAAATGAAAAACTGTTTTTT. Translation: CSARQTQNEKLFF.